Listed below are T cell receptor beta chains from one sample, sequenced in a study of vaccination and CD4 T cells after COVID-19. TCRdb independently ran MiXCR on the PCR reads; one entry per CDR3 protein. In the table there are under 30,000 distinct CDR3 sequences, under 40% of which are singletons. Antigens for these TCRs are unknown. The sample here was CD4+ T cells from blood, cultured in vitro, taken about 7 months after SARS-CoV-2 vaccination. The receptors were gathered from a human donor who had recovered from COVID-19. CDR3s include the opening cysteine and the closing phenylalanine or tryptophan. A D gene is named only where the DNA matches it firmly. Clone sizes are given selectively: once, few, many, or a class where the clone is expanded.

v_gene: TRBV28
abundance: few
j_gene: TRBJ1-2
d_gene: NA
CDR3aa: CASSRGGANYGYTF
CDR3nt: TGTGCCAGCAGTCGCGGGGGGGCTAACTATGGCTACACCTTC

v_gene: TRBV20-1
abundance: NA
j_gene: TRBJ1-2
d_gene: NA
CDR3aa: CSARAQATGPGYTF
CDR3nt: TGCAGTGCTAGAGCCCAGGCGACCGGTCCCGGCTACACCTTC

v_gene: TRBV7-3
abundance: NA
j_gene: TRBJ2-1
d_gene: TRBD2
CDR3aa: CASSSGLAGPYNEQFF
CDR3nt: TGTGCCAGCAGCTCTGGACTAGCGGGACCCTACAATGAGCAGTTCTTC

v_gene: TRBV2
abundance: NA
j_gene: TRBJ2-2
d_gene: TRBD2
CDR3aa: CASSPPSGRAVAGELFF
CDR3nt: TGTGCCAGCAGTCCGCCTAGCGGGAGGGCCGTAGCCGGGGAGCTGTTTTTT

v_gene: TRBV30
abundance: NA
j_gene: TRBJ1-5
d_gene: NA
CDR3aa: CAWSDDSNQPQHF
CDR3nt: TGTGCCTGGAGCGACGATAGCAATCAGCCCCAGCATTTT

v_gene: TRBV7-9
abundance: few
j_gene: TRBJ2-5
d_gene: TRBD1
CDR3aa: CASSSGQGETQYF
CDR3nt: TGTGCCAGCAGCTCGGGACAGGGTGAGACCCAGTACTTC

v_gene: TRBV5-8
abundance: few
j_gene: TRBJ1-2
d_gene: TRBD1
CDR3aa: CASSLKGQGINGYTF
CDR3nt: TGTGCCAGCAGCTTGAAGGGACAGGGAATTAATGGCTACACCTTC

v_gene: TRBV5-1
abundance: few
j_gene: TRBJ2-5
d_gene: NA
CDR3aa: CASSRGAEETQYF
CDR3nt: TGCGCCAGCAGCCGGGGGGCGGAAGAGACCCAGTACTTC

v_gene: TRBV29-1
abundance: NA
j_gene: TRBJ2-5
d_gene: TRBD1
CDR3aa: CSASGTEQETQYF
CDR3nt: TGCAGCGCCTCCGGGACAGAACAAGAGACCCAGTACTTC

v_gene: TRBV7-3
abundance: NA
j_gene: TRBJ2-3
d_gene: TRBD2
CDR3aa: CASSLSGRDTQYF
CDR3nt: TGTGCCAGCAGCCTAAGCGGGAGGGATACGCAGTATTTT

v_gene: TRBV15
abundance: NA
j_gene: TRBJ1-6
d_gene: TRBD1
CDR3aa: CATSSNRGNTPLHF
CDR3nt: TGTGCCACCAGCTCGAACAGGGGTAATACACCCCTCCACTTT

v_gene: TRBV30
abundance: once
j_gene: TRBJ2-3
d_gene: TRBD2
CDR3aa: CAWRGLFSTDTQYF
CDR3nt: TGTGCCTGGAGGGGACTATTCAGCACAGATACGCAGTATTTT

v_gene: TRBV7-8
abundance: few
j_gene: TRBJ1-6
d_gene: NA
CDR3aa: CASSLGSRDSPLHF
CDR3nt: TGTGCCAGCAGCTTAGGGAGCAGGGATTCACCCCTCCACTTT

v_gene: TRBV27
abundance: NA
j_gene: TRBJ2-2
d_gene: NA
CDR3aa: CASRQLQWQKHTGELFF
CDR3nt: TGTGCCAGCAGACAACTTCAGTGGCAGAAGCACACCGGGGAGCTGTTTTTT